The clone carrying this T cell receptor beta chain has at least ten counts. What it binds is not known. The source of the sample is a study of response to subunit inactivated influenza vaccine. Findings of the study overall: Every seasonal influenza vaccination brings in few new T cells, the authors suggested.

TCRdb re-analysed the RT-PCR reads in MiXCR, keeping a single row per CDR3 protein. This repertoire shows fewer than 600,000 distinct CDR3 sequences, more than 7% found once; its top ten account for about an eighth. This receptor was obtained from a man aged 45-69 years who received an inactivated influenza vaccine. The material sequenced was PBMCs from blood, taken roughly 24 months after vaccination.

The DNA of the CDR3 is TGTGCCAGCAGGCATAGTTGGGGCGTGAAAGCTTTCTTT. It yields the protein CASRHSWGVKAFF. This chain joins TRBV12-3 or TRBV12-4 and TRBJ1-1, with D perhaps matching TRBD1 (5 bases). V was pared by 6 bases and J by 9 bases, with 17 bases between. The CDR3 sequence is 13 residues long.